A selection of T cell receptor beta chains follows, all from one sample in a study of blood T cell repertoires in COVID-19. Sequenced by immunoSEQ multiplex PCR; TCRdb stores in-frame clones only, minus some. The top ten hold roughly a fifth of the sample, which has about 34,000 clones, about nine tenths seen once. Material for sequencing was peripheral blood. The receptors were sampled from a man at least 80 years old with acute or convalescent COVID-19. Each CDR3 is given without its conserved first and last residue.

v_gene: TRBV6-1
len: 14
CDR3aa: ASSEASARAKNIQY

v_gene: TRBV19
len: 15
CDR3aa: ASSIGQGSSYNSPLH

v_gene: TRBV18
len: 14
CDR3aa: ASSPRGQGTHYGYT

v_gene: TRBV14
len: 13
CDR3aa: ASSQRQGAYNEQF

v_gene: TRBV6-5
len: 13
CDR3aa: ASSRRTSGGDTQY

v_gene: TRBV6-5
len: 11
CDR3aa: ATSGQVLQPQH

v_gene: TRBV11-2
len: 12
CDR3aa: ASSLGLDYNEQF

v_gene: TRBV3-1/TRBV3-2
len: 13
CDR3aa: ASSLRGGSYNEQF

v_gene: TRBV9
len: 16
CDR3aa: ASSSGIGTGGAWSPLH

v_gene: TRBV29-1
len: 11
CDR3aa: SVEDQGGYGYT

v_gene: TRBV5-8
len: 12
CDR3aa: ASSQRTIPYEQY

v_gene: TRBV3-1/TRBV3-2
len: 12
CDR3aa: ASSPREGGAEAF

v_gene: TRBV19
len: 14
CDR3aa: ASSKILLGAGYGYT

v_gene: TRBV3-1/TRBV3-2
len: 12
CDR3aa: ASSQDPPQNEQY

v_gene: TRBV6-6
len: 10
CDR3aa: ATKRGLDTQY

v_gene: TRBV5-1
len: 12
CDR3aa: ASSLGGGLIEAF

v_gene: TRBV5-1
len: 13
CDR3aa: ASSLGAGMNTEAF

v_gene: TRBV7-2
len: 12
CDR3aa: ASRGWGGDYGYT

v_gene: TRBV5-1
len: 12
CDR3aa: ASSWALRGAEAF

v_gene: TRBV6-5
len: 12
CDR3aa: ASRVTGLGTEAF

v_gene: TRBV6-6
len: 12
CDR3aa: ASSGDRVYYGYT

v_gene: TRBV5-8
len: 11
CDR3aa: ASSSGTRETQY

v_gene: TRBV11-3
len: 13
CDR3aa: ASSGRDRGPDTQY

v_gene: TRBV19
len: 12
CDR3aa: ASNSGLNTGELF

v_gene: TRBV29-1
len: 12
CDR3aa: SVARTGGAETQY

v_gene: TRBV7-3
len: 13
CDR3aa: ASSPGTGRGYEQY

v_gene: TRBV11-2
len: 13
CDR3aa: ASSRTGTGQYGYT

v_gene: TRBV19
len: 12
CDR3aa: ASRSGGARETQY

v_gene: TRBV29-1
len: 11
CDR3aa: SAGQGDGETQY

v_gene: TRBV6-2/TRBV6-3
len: 15
CDR3aa: ASSYSGQGGINQPQH

v_gene: TRBV7-9
len: 9
CDR3aa: ASSSGNEQF

v_gene: TRBV20-1
len: 13
CDR3aa: SASRALASTDTQY

v_gene: TRBV19
len: 14
CDR3aa: ASSIRGTGGTDTQY

v_gene: TRBV3-1/TRBV3-2
len: 15
CDR3aa: ASSQDLTSGYTDTQY

v_gene: TRBV5-1
len: 13
CDR3aa: ASSLGPMEGNTIY

v_gene: TRBV18
len: 12
CDR3aa: ASSPFPGITEAF

v_gene: TRBV5-1
len: 15
CDR3aa: ASSLRPTGGDDQPQH

v_gene: TRBV2
len: 12
CDR3aa: ASSAWLPNQPQH

v_gene: TRBV2
len: 11
CDR3aa: ASSETGTHEQF

v_gene: TRBV12-3/TRBV12-4
len: 10
CDR3aa: ASSPFSYEQY

v_gene: TRBV19
len: 11
CDR3aa: ASRVQGTYEQY

v_gene: TRBV3-1/TRBV3-2
len: 14
CDR3aa: ASSHAGLPHDQPQH

v_gene: TRBV9
len: 13
CDR3aa: ASSVTGTGYGELF

v_gene: TRBV7-2
len: 12
CDR3aa: ASSSRDRAYEQY

v_gene: TRBV14
len: 11
CDR3aa: ASSQEWGDRAF

v_gene: TRBV3-1/TRBV3-2
len: 16
CDR3aa: ASSPGLAGWSSYNEQF

v_gene: TRBV3-1/TRBV3-2
len: 17
CDR3aa: ASSQVPAGGIQGTDTQY

v_gene: TRBV19
len: 13
CDR3aa: ASSTGQKLVQPQH

v_gene: TRBV20-1
len: 9
CDR3aa: SLSTGREAF

v_gene: TRBV2
len: 15
CDR3aa: ASRRTGGGNLDNEQF

v_gene: TRBV6-5
len: 14
CDR3aa: ASSSRVAGNYNEQF

v_gene: TRBV7-2
len: 13
CDR3aa: ASSLRRGATGELF

v_gene: TRBV21-1
len: 11
CDR3aa: ASIQDRGNEQF